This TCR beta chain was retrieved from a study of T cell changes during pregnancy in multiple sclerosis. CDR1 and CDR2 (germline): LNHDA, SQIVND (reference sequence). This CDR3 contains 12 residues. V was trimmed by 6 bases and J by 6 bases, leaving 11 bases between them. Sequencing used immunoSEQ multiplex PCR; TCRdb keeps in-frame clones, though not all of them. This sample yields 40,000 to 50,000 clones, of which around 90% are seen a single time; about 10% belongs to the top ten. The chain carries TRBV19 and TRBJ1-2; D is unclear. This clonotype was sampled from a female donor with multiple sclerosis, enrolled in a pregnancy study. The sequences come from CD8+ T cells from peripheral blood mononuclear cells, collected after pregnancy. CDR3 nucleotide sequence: TGTGCCAGTAGCCCGAATGGAGATGGCTACACCTTC. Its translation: CASSPNGDGYTF.